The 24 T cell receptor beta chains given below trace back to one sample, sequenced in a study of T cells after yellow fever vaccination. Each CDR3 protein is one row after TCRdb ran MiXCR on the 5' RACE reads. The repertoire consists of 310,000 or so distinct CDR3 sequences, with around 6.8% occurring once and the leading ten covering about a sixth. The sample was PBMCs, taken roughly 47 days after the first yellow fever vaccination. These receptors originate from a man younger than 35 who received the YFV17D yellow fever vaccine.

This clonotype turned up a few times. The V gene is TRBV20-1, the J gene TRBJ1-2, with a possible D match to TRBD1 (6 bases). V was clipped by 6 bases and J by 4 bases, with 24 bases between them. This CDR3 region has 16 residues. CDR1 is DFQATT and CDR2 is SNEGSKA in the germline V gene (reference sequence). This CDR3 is CSATAKTGHSAYGYTF. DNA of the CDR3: TGCAGTGCCACAGCAAAGACAGGCCATTCGGCCTATGGCTACACCTTC.

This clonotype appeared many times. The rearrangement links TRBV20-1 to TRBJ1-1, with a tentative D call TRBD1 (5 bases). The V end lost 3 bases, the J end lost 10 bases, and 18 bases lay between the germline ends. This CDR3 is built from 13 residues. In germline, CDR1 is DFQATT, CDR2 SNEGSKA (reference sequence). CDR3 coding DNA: TGCAGTGCTAGTATGAGGGCCGCAGGGTCAGCTTTCTTT. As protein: CSASMRAAGSAFF.

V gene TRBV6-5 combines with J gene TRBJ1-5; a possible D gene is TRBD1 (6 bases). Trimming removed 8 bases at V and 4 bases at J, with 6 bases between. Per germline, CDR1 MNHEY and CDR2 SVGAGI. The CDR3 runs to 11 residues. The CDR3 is CASGQNQPQHF. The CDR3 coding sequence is TGTGCCAGCGGACAGAATCAGCCCCAGCATTTT.

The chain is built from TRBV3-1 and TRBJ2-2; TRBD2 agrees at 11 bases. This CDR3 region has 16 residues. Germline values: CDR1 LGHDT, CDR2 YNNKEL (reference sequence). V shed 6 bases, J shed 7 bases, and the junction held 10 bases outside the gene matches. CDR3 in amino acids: CASSLLAGVLVGELFF. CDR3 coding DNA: TGTGCCAGCAGTCTACTAGCGGGGGTACTGGTCGGGGAGCTGTTTTTT.

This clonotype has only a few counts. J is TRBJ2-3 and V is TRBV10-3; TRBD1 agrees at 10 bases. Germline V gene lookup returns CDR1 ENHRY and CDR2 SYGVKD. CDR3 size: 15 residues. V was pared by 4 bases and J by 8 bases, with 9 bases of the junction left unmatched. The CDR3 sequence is CAISGTGGFGGTQYF. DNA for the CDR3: TGTGCCATCAGTGGGACAGGGGGATTTGGGGGTACGCAGTATTTT.

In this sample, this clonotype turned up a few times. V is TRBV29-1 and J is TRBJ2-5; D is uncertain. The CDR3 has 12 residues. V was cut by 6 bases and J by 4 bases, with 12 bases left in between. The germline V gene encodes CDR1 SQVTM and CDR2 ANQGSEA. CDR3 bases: TGCAGCGTGATGGCAGCCCCAGAGACCCAGTACTTC. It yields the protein CSVMAAPETQYF.

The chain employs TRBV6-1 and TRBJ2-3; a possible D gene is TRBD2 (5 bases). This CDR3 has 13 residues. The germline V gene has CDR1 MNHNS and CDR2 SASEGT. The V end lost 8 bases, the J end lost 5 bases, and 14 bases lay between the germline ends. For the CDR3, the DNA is TGTGCCAGCGGGAGTAGCCAACTAGATACGCAGTATTTT. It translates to CASGSSQLDTQYF.

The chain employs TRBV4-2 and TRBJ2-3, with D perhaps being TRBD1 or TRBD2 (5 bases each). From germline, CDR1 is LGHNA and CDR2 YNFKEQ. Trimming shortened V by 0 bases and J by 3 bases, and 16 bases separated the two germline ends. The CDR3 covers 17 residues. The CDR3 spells CASSQEGLGDVTDTQYF. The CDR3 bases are TGTGCCAGCAGCCAAGAAGGACTGGGGGACGTGACAGATACGCAGTATTTT.

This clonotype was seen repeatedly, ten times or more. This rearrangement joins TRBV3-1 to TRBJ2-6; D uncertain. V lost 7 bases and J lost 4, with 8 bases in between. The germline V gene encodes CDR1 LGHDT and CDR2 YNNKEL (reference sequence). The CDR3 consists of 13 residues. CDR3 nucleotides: TGTGCCAGCACCGGAACCGGGGCCAACGTCCTGACTTTC. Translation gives CASTGTGANVLTF.

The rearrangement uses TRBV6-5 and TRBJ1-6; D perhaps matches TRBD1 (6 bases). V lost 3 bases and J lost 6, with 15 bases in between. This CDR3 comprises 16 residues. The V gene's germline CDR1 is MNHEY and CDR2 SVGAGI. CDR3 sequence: CASSYGSGRGNSPLHF. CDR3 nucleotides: TGTGCCAGCAGTTATGGTAGCGGCAGGGGTAATTCACCCCTCCACTTT.

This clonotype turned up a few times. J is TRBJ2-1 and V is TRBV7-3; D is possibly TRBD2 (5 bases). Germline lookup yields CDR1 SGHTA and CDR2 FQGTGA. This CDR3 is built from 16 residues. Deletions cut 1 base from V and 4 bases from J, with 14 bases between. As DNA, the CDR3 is TGTGCCAGCAGCTTAATGGCGGGCCCTGGGTACAATGAGCAGTTCTTC. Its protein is CASSLMAGPGYNEQFF.

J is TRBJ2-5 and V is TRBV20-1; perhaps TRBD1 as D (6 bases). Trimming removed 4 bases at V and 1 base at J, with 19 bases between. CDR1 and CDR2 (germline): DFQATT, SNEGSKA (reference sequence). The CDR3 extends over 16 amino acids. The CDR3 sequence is CSATRGTTGTQETQYF. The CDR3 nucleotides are TGCAGTGCTACTAGAGGAACCACAGGGACCCAAGAGACCCAGTACTTC.

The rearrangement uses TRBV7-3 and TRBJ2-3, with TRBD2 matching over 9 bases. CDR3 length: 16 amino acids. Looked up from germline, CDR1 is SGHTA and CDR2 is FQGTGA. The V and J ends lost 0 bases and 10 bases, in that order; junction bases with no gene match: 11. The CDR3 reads CASSLTASGTLAPQYF. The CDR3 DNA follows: TGTGCCAGCAGCTTAACGGCTAGCGGGACCCTCGCTCCGCAGTATTTT.

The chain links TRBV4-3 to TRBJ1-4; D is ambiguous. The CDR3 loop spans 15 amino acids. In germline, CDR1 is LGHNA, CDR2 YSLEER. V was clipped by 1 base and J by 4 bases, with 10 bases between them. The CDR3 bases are TGCGCCAGCAGCCAAGCGAATCGGGGTAATGAAAAACTGTTTTTT. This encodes CASSQANRGNEKLFF.

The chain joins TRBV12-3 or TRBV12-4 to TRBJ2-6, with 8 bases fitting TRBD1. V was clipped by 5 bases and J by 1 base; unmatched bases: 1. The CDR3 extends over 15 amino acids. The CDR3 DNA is TGTGCCAGCAGTGGACAGGGATCTGGGGCCAACGTCCTGACTTTC. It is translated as CASSGQGSGANVLTF.

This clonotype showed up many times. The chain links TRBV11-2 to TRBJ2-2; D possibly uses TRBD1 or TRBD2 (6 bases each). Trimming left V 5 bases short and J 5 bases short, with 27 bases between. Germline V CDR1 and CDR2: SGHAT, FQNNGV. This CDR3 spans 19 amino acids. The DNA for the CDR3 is TGTGCCAGCAGCGGACGGCCACGGACAGCCCCCGGGGGAACCGGGGAGCTGTTTTTT. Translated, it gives CASSGRPRTAPGGTGELFF.

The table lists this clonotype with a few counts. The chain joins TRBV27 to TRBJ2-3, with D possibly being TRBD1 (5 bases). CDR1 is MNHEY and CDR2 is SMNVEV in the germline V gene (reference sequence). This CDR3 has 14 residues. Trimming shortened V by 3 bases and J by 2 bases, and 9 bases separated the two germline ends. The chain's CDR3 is CASSFRQITDTQYF. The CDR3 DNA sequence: TGTGCCAGCAGTTTTAGACAGATCACAGATACGCAGTATTTT.

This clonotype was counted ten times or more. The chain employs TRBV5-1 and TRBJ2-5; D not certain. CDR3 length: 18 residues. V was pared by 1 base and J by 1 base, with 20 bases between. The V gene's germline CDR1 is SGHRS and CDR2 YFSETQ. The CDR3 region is CASSLTGSPIRPQETQYF. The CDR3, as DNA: TGCGCCAGCAGCTTGACGGGTTCGCCCATCCGCCCCCAAGAGACCCAGTACTTC.

CDR3 loop: CSAGAVGTGAFF. CDR3 DNA sequence: TGCAGCGCCGGGGCGGTCGGTACGGGAGCTTTCTTT. The chain links TRBV29-1 to TRBJ1-1, with a weak D call TRBD1 (5 bases). This CDR3 contains 12 residues. Germline V CDR1 and CDR2: SQVTM, ANQGSEA. V shed 7 bases and J shed 10 bases, with 19 bases lying between them.

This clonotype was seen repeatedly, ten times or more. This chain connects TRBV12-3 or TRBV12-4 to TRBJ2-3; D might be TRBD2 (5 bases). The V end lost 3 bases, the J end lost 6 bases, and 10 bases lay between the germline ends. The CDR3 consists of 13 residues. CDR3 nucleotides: TGTGCCAGCAGTTTGTCTAGCTGGGATACGCAGTATTTT. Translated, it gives CASSLSSWDTQYF.

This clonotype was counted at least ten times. The DNA for the CDR3 is TGTGCCAGCAGCCCCTGGGGAGCCCCAGATACGCAGTATTTT. Protein sequence: CASSPWGAPDTQYF. The chain has TRBV5-4 and TRBJ2-3, with D possibly being TRBD2 (5 bases). Germline CDR1 reads SGHNT; CDR2 reads YYREEE (reference sequence). Trimming left V 4 bases short and J 4 bases short, with 13 bases between. This CDR3 has 14 amino acids. Based on the CDR3 plus reference TRBV5-4 and TRBJ2-3, the full variable domain is ETGVTQSPTHLIKTRGQQVTLRCSSQSGHNTVSWYQQALGQGPQFIFQYYREEENGRGNFPPRFSGLQFPNYSSELNVNALELDDSALYLCASSPWGAPDTQYFGPGTRLTVL.

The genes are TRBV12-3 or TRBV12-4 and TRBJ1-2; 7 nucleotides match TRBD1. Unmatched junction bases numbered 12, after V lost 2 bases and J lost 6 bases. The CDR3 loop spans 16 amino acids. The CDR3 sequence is CASSLRDSLSSDGYTF. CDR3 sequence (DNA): TGTGCCAGCAGTTTAAGGGACAGCCTCTCTTCCGATGGCTACACCTTC.

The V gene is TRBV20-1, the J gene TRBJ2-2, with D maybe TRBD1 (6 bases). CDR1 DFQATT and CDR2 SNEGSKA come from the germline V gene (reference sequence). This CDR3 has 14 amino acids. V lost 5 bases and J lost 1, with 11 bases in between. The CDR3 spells CSAYKTGNTGELFF. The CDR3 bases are TGCAGTGCTTATAAGACAGGGAACACCGGGGAGCTGTTTTTT.

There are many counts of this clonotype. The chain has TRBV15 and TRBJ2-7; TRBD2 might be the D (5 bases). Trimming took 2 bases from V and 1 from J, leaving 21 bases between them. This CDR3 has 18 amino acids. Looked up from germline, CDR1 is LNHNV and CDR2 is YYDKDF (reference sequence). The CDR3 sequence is CATSRIRGLGVSSYEQYF. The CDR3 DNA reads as TGTGCCACCAGCAGAATCCGAGGTCTCGGGGTCTCGTCCTACGAGCAGTACTTC. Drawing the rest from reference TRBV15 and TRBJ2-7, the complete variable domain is DAMVIQNPRYQVTQFGKPVTLSCSQTLNHNVMYWYQQKSSQAPKLLFHYYDKDFNNEADTPDNFQSRRPNTSFCFLDIRSPGLGDTAMYLCATSRIRGLGVSSYEQYFGPGTRLTVT.